The 14 T cell receptor beta chains reported below all come from one sample, sequenced in a study of blood T cell repertoires in COVID-19. The table came from immunoSEQ multiplex PCR; TCRdb's copy has only in-frame clones and leaves some out. The repertoire consists of a few hundred thousand clones, with approximately 92% occurring once and the leading ten covering less than 1.2%. Material for sequencing was PBMCs or T cells enriched from blood (not recorded which). These receptor sequences come from a man between 18 and 29 years old who had recovered from COVID-19.

This clone was recorded only once. This rearrangement joins TRBV18 to TRBJ1-5; the match to TRBD1 covers 9 bases. V trimming: 4 bases; J trimming: 6 bases; junction bases outside the gene matches: 7. The CDR3 runs 15 residues. The V gene's germline CDR1 is KGHSH and CDR2 LQKENI. CDR3 protein: CASSQTDRGIQPQHF. The CDR3 DNA reads TGTGCCAGCTCACAGACGGACAGGGGTATTCAGCCCCAGCATTTT.

The rearrangement links TRBV19 to TRBJ1-1; TRBD1 matches at 7 bases. Germline values: CDR1 LNHDA, CDR2 SQIVND (reference sequence). V was clipped by 5 bases and J by 5 bases; unmatched bases: 11. The length of the CDR3 is 15 residues. CDR3 sequence: CASSLEQGIGTEAFF. DNA for the CDR3: TGTGCCAGTAGTCTCGAACAGGGGATTGGTACTGAAGCTTTCTTT. Filled out from reference TRBV19 and TRBJ1-1, the complete variable domain reads DGGITQSPKYLFRKEGQNVTLSCEQNLNHDAMYWYRQDPGQGLRLIYYSQIVNDFQKGDIAEGYSVSREKKESFPLTVTSAQKNPTAFYLCASSLEQGIGTEAFFGQGTRLTVV.

The chain combines TRBV28 with TRBJ2-7; TRBD2 matches at 7 bases. Germline CDR1 is MDHEN and CDR2 is SYDVKM. The CDR3 loop spans 17 amino acids. Trimming took 6 bases from V and 3 from J; bases not matched to a gene: 17. The CDR3 region is CASRQPSGAGVRYEQYF. Written as DNA, the CDR3 is TGTGCCAGCAGGCAACCCAGTGGGGCGGGAGTTCGCTACGAGCAGTACTTC.

The chain combines TRBV5-1 with TRBJ2-1; tentative D call: TRBD2 (6 bases). CDR1 SGHRS and CDR2 YFSETQ come from the germline V gene. Trimming took off 3 bases at V and 6 bases at J, with 13 bases between the two ends. CDR3 length: 14 residues. The CDR3 region is CASSSAGSLNEQFF. CDR3 coding DNA: TGCGCCAGCAGCTCGGCCGGGAGCCTCAATGAGCAGTTCTTC.

The chain is built from TRBV28 and TRBJ2-7; 7 bases align to TRBD1. Losses at the gene ends were 6 bases for V and 3 bases for J; bases not matched to a gene: 17. The CDR3 is made up of 17 amino acids. The germline V gene encodes CDR1 MDHEN and CDR2 SYDVKM. The CDR3 loop reads CASSLALQGVHGYEQYF. CDR3 nucleotide sequence: TGTGCCAGCAGCCTGGCCCTTCAGGGGGTTCATGGCTACGAGCAGTACTTC.

This sequence joins TRBV4-3 and TRBJ1-6; D not certain. Deletions cut 0 bases from V and 9 bases from J, with 6 bases between. Germline V lookup: CDR1 LGHNA, CDR2 YSLEER. This CDR3 spans 13 amino acids. The CDR3 spells CASSQETSSPLHF. The CDR3 nucleotides are TGCGCCAGCAGCCAAGAGACTAGTTCACCCCTCCACTTT.

This clone was detected only once. The chain uses TRBV11-2 and TRBJ2-3, with 7 bases fitting TRBD2. The CDR3 runs 17 residues. The ends lost 2 bases at V and 5 bases at J; junction bases unmatched: 13. The germline CDR1 and CDR2 sequences are SGHAT and FQNNGV. The CDR3 is CASSLNGPAGWGDTQYF. The CDR3 DNA follows: TGTGCCAGCAGCTTAAATGGTCCAGCGGGATGGGGAGATACGCAGTATTTT.

The chain carries TRBV7-6 and TRBJ2-2; the match to TRBD2 covers 9 bases. CDR1 is SGHVS, CDR2 FNYEAQ, per germline. The CDR3 is made up of 18 amino acids. Trimming removed 1 base from V and 0 bases from J; junction bases left unmatched: 6. The CDR3 bases are TGTGCCAGCAGCTTAGGTGTTAGCGGGGGCGCGAACACCGGGGAGCTGTTTTTT. Translation: CASSLGVSGGANTGELFF.

This clone has a handful of counts. This chain connects TRBV6-5 to TRBJ1-1; D remains ambiguous. The CDR3 is 15 residues long. Trimming stripped 4 bases from V and 0 bases from J, with 12 bases between. The germline V gene encodes CDR1 MNHEY and CDR2 SVGAGI. CDR3 DNA: TGTGCCAGCAGTTTCGGTCGGACTATGAACACTGAAGCTTTCTTT. It codes for CASSFGRTMNTEAFF.

Turning to this clone: This sample includes further DNA sequences coding for the same CDR3. The chain is built from TRBV5-1 and TRBJ2-3, with 15 nucleotides matching TRBD2. This CDR3 contains 17 residues. The germline V gene encodes CDR1 SGHRS and CDR2 YFSETQ. Trimming cost V 4 bases and J 0 bases; bases outside gene matches: 3. CDR3 nucleotide sequence: TGCGCCAGCAGCCCAGGACTAGCGGGAGGGAGCACAGATACGCAGTATTTT. Amino acids: CASSPGLAGGSTDTQYF.

This chain connects TRBV7-9 to TRBJ2-1; TRBD2 agrees at 11 bases. V trimming: 3 bases; J trimming: 6 bases; junction bases outside the gene matches: 1. Germline V gene lookup returns CDR1 SEHNR and CDR2 FQNEAQ (reference sequence). The CDR3 contains 14 residues. The CDR3 DNA follows: TGTGCCAGCAGCTTTACTAGCGGGAGCAATGAGCAGTTCTTC. Translating it yields CASSFTSGSNEQFF.

The chain has TRBV19 and TRBJ1-5, with 9 bases aligning to TRBD1. V lost 6 bases, J lost 6 bases, and 15 bases stayed unmatched. CDR1 and CDR2 from the germline V gene are LNHDA and SQIVND (reference sequence). The CDR3 contains 17 residues. The CDR3 DNA follows: TGTGCCAGTAGCCGCGACCACGGACAGGGGCGATTTCAGCCCCAGCATTTT. Translating gives CASSRDHGQGRFQPQHF.

The chain uses TRBV6-5 and TRBJ1-1; no firm D call. V was pared by 7 bases and J by 5 bases, with 17 bases between. The CDR3 length is 14 residues. Per germline, CDR1 MNHEY and CDR2 SVGAGI. CDR3 sequence (DNA): TGTGCCAGCACCCCAGTAGGTCGGCGGACTGAAGCTTTCTTT. As protein: CASTPVGRRTEAFF.

This chain joins TRBV5-6 and TRBJ1-1; unclear D gene. V dropped 1 base and J dropped 2 bases, with 6 bases sitting between them. The CDR3 is 13 residues long. Per the germline V gene, CDR1 is SGHDT and CDR2 is YYEEEE. This CDR3 is CASSLRVNTEAFF. In DNA, the CDR3 is TGTGCCAGCAGCTTGCGGGTTAACACTGAAGCTTTCTTT.